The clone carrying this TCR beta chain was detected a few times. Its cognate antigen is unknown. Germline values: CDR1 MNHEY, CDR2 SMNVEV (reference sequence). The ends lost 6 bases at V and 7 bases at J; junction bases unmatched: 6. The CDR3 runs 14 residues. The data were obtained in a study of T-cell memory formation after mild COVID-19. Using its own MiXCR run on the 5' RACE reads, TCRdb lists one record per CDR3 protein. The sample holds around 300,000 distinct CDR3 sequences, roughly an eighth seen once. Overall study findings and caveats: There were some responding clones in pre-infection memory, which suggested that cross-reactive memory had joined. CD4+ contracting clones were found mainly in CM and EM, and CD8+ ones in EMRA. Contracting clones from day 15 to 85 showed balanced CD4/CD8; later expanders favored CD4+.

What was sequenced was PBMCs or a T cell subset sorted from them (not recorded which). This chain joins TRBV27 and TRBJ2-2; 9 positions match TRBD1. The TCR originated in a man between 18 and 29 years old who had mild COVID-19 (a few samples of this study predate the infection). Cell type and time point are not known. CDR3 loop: CASRNRGRSGELFF. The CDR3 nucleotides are TGTGCCAGCAGGAACAGGGGGCGGAGCGGGGAGCTGTTTTTT.